This TCR beta chain was found in a study of blood T cell repertoires in COVID-19 (dated by TCRdb to the early 2020s). The study in broad terms: Samples from collaborators originated in the United States, Italy and Spain and spanned both the acute and convalescent phases of COVID-19. Deeply sampled blood TCRbeta repertoires from subjects exposed to, actively infected with, or recovered from COVID-19 were included in the dataset. Samples were obtained from the ongoing ImmuneRACE study (first 160 participants) and from approximately 1,200 subjects provided by 6 global collaborators. The prospective study material was composed of cDNA or gDNA derived from T cells, B-cell-depleted T cells, or PBMCs. A de-identified subject ID, COVID-19 status, age in years and sex were almost always included in the sample metadata. Where available, HLA class I and class II types were taken from metadata supplied by the sample provider and were not determined by assay-based typing. The repertoires were released in a freely available public database meant as a resource for research on the immune response to SARS-CoV-2. Results and caveats for the whole study, not just this receptor: The quantity of clinical and demographic metadata differed by source and by participant and was supplied without curation.

The immunoSEQ Assay, a bias-controlled multiplex PCR, was used to amplify TCRbeta CDR3 regions from genomic DNA. The study's own analysis went as follows. The number of nucleated cells in each sample was estimated from the amplification of reference gene primers within the assay. To quantify the absolute abundance of each unique TCRbeta CDR3 rearrangement, sequence reads were collapsed and filtered. For each sample, productive Simpson clonality was calculated as the square root of Simpson's diversity index over productive rearrangements. As stored in TCRdb, this immuneACCESS dataset retains in-frame rearrangements with V and J assigned. A fraction of the clones does not appear; measured against another copy, unresolved V genes explain less than half of the discrepancy, and the remainder lacks a known reason. D and trimming were read from the DNA, whereas the V and J calls and clone size are those reported in that table. A total of about 120,000 clones appear in this sample, roughly 87% of them only once. The top ten constitute over 7% of the sample.

Each collaborating institution followed its own protocols to collect whole blood in K2EDTA tubes. For TCRbeta analysis, collaborators shipped samples as frozen whole blood, isolated PBMCs, or DNA extracted from either of those sample types. Regarding this clone: The clone's antigen remains unknown. The sample holds no much larger clone one base away, and base qualities are not on file.

The CDR3, cysteine through phenylalanine, is 15 amino acids long. Only the CDR3 region is kept as DNA, spanning 45 bases read in frame from base 1. The germline V gene (reference sequence) sets CDR1 to SEHNR and CDR2 to FQNEAQ. V is cut by 5 bases and J by 3 bases, and the space between the germline ends is 15 bases. The chain is encoded by TRBV7-9 joined to TRBJ2-3; D gene: possibly TRBD1, on 6 matching bases. This receptor was identified in a human donor in a cohort sampled during active COVID-19. Sequencing input: peripheral blood. For the CDR3, the sequence is CASSPDRFDTDTQYF. The nucleotide sequence reads TGTGCCAGCAGCCCAGACAGGTTTGATACAGATACGCAGTATTTT.